These 15 T cell receptor beta chains share one sample of origin, sequenced in a study of blood T cell repertoires in COVID-19. Sequencing used immunoSEQ multiplex PCR; TCRdb keeps in-frame clones, though not all of them. The sample gives 300,000 to 400,000 clones, 87% of which show up once; about 2.5% is in the top ten. Sequenced input: peripheral blood. Receptors originate from a woman aged 60 to 75 with COVID-19, enrolled during active disease.

The V call is TRBV7-9, the J call TRBJ2-7; TRBD1 matches at 12 bases. The trim removed 5 bases at V and 7 bases at J, leaving 9 bases unmatched. This CDR3 spans 15 amino acids. Germline V gene sequence: CDR1 SEHNR, CDR2 FQNEAQ (reference sequence). Written as DNA, the CDR3 is TGTGCCAGCAGCACCCCGGGACAGGGGGCTGGGGAGCAGTACTTC. Its translation is CASSTPGQGAGEQYF.

The chain joins TRBV7-9 to TRBJ1-2; D remains ambiguous. This CDR3 has 14 amino acids. V was clipped by 2 bases and J by 8 bases, with 15 bases between them. Germline V lookup: CDR1 SEHNR, CDR2 FQNEAQ (reference sequence). CDR3 sequence reads: CASSLTHGQWGYTF. Written as DNA, the CDR3 is TGTGCCAGCAGCTTAACCCATGGCCAATGGGGCTACACCTTC.

The rearrangement uses TRBV7-9 and TRBJ1-2; D call uncertain. CDR1 is SEHNR, CDR2 FQNEAQ, per germline (reference sequence). The CDR3 is made up of 14 amino acids. V was clipped by 3 bases and J by 0 bases, with 8 bases between them. DNA of the CDR3: TGTGCCAGCAGCTTGGGGAGTCCTAACTATGGCTACACCTTC. Protein sequence: CASSLGSPNYGYTF.

CDR3 nucleotides: TGCGCCAGCAGCTCGCGGACAGGGGCCCCTACGGCTGAAGCTTTCTTT. Protein sequence: CASSSRTGAPTAEAFF. The chain links TRBV5-1 to TRBJ1-1, with 9 bases fitting TRBD1. Trimming removed 3 bases from V and 6 bases from J; junction bases left unmatched: 12. The germline CDR1 and CDR2 sequences are SGHRS and YFSETQ. CDR3 length equals 16 residues.

The chain carries TRBV5-6 and TRBJ2-7, with D maybe TRBD1 (6 bases). V was pared by 0 bases and J by 6 bases, with 10 bases between. The CDR3 has 13 residues. Germline V gene data show CDR1 as SGHDT and CDR2 as YYEEEE. CDR3 in amino acids: CASSLGTGREQYF. In DNA form, the CDR3 reads TGTGCCAGCAGCTTGGGCACAGGGCGCGAGCAGTACTTC. The variable domain in full, with the rest retrieved from reference TRBV5-6 and TRBJ2-7, is DAGVTQSPTHLIKTRGQQVTLRCSPKSGHDTVSWYQQALGQGPQFIFQYYEEEERQRGNFPDRFSGHQFPNYSSELNVNALLLGDSALYLCASSLGTGREQYFGPGTRLTVT.

This chain joins TRBV4-1 and TRBJ2-7, with TRBD2 matching 9 bases. V gave up 0 bases and J gave up 3 bases; unmatched junction bases: 9. This CDR3 is built from 17 residues. Per the germline V gene, CDR1 is MGHRA and CDR2 is YSYEKL. CDR3 amino acids: CASSQDRASGANYEQYF. As DNA, the CDR3 is TGCGCCAGCAGCCAAGATCGAGCTAGCGGGGCGAACTACGAGCAGTACTTC.

This chain connects TRBV28 to TRBJ1-5; the D gene is possibly TRBD1 (5 bases). This CDR3 has 13 residues. Germline V CDR1 and CDR2: MDHEN, SYDVKM. The germline V and J ends were trimmed by 11 bases and 0 bases, with 11 bases remaining between them. CDR3 protein: CACGGPSNQPQHF. The CDR3 bases are TGTGCCTGCGGGGGACCTAGCAATCAGCCCCAGCATTTT.

The chain carries TRBV29-1 and TRBJ1-2; 8 bases align to TRBD1. Trimming took 4 bases from V and 0 from J; bases not matched to a gene: 13. The CDR3 runs to 17 residues. Germline V lookup: CDR1 SQVTM, CDR2 ANQGSEA. The CDR3 loop is CSVGPLFGQGSNYGYTF. The CDR3 coding sequence is TGCAGCGTTGGTCCCCTATTTGGACAGGGCTCTAACTATGGCTACACCTTC.

J is TRBJ2-7 and V is TRBV28; the match to TRBD2 covers 8 bases. Germline V gene data show CDR1 as MDHEN and CDR2 as SYDVKM. V trimming: 2 bases; J trimming: 2 bases; junction bases outside the gene matches: 2. The CDR3 sequence is 14 residues long. The CDR3 loop reads CASSLRRGAYEQYF. The CDR3 DNA follows: TGTGCCAGCAGTTTACGGCGGGGGGCCTACGAGCAGTACTTC.

The chain joins TRBV11-2 to TRBJ1-4, with 7 bases lining up with TRBD1. J was trimmed by 3 bases and V by 4 bases; bases with no gene match: 8. This CDR3 region has 16 residues. Germline CDR1 SGHAT, CDR2 FQNNGV. CDR3 protein: CASSSRQGGANEKLFF. The CDR3 coding sequence is TGTGCCAGCAGCTCCCGACAGGGCGGGGCTAATGAAAAACTGTTTTTT.

CDR3 DNA: TGTGCCAGTACTCCGGGACAGGGTAATCAGCCCCAGCATTTT. It encodes CASTPGQGNQPQHF. V is TRBV19 and J is TRBJ1-5; 9 bases line up with TRBD1. The CDR3 consists of 14 residues. From germline, CDR1 is LNHDA and CDR2 SQIVND (reference sequence). The trim removed 7 bases at V and 4 bases at J, leaving 5 bases unmatched.

This clone came up a few times. The V and J genes are TRBV7-9 and TRBJ2-3, with 10 positions matching TRBD2. CDR1 and CDR2 (germline): SEHNR, FQNEAQ (reference sequence). After removal of 5 bases from V and 2 bases from J, the junction contained 7 bases not matched to a gene. The CDR3 runs 16 residues. CDR3 sequence: CASSPLAGVYTDTQYF. The CDR3 DNA reads as TGTGCCAGCAGCCCTCTAGCGGGGGTATACACAGATACGCAGTATTTT.

The chain employs TRBV23-1 and TRBJ2-4; D gene ambiguous. TRBV23-1 is an open reading frame, and its role is uncertain. The CDR3 extends over 14 amino acids. Trimming shortened V by 4 bases and J by 6 bases, and 13 bases separated the two germline ends. This chain's CDR3 is CASSPSLGRNIQYF. CDR3 nucleotide sequence: TGCGCCAGCAGTCCATCCCTCGGTAGAAACATTCAGTACTTC.

The rearrangement joins TRBV5-1 to TRBJ2-2, with D tentatively TRBD2 (5 bases). CDR1 is SGHRS, CDR2 YFSETQ, per germline. CDR3 length: 17 residues. V was pared by 3 bases and J by 6 bases, with 21 bases between. For the CDR3, the DNA is TGCGCCAGCAGCTCGTTACCCCACGGGGTGGTGGCCGGGGAGCTGTTTTTT. Its protein is CASSSLPHGVVAGELFF.

A note on this clone: Other DNA sequences within the sample encode an identical CDR3. The rearrangement uses TRBV7-6 and TRBJ2-1, with 7 bases identical to TRBD1. The CDR3 covers 13 residues. The V and J ends lost 1 base and 7 bases, in that order; junction bases with no gene match: 1. Germline V gene sequence: CDR1 SGHVS, CDR2 FNYEAQ. CDR3 protein: CASSLDRGNEQFF. For the CDR3, the DNA is TGTGCCAGCAGCTTAGACAGGGGAAATGAGCAGTTCTTC.